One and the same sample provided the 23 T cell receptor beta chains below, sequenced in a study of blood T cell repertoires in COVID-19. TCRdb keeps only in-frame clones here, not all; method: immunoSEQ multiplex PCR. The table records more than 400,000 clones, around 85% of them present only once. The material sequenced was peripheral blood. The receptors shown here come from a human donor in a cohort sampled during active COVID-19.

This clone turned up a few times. The CDR3 loop is CASSLASGSMYEQFF. CDR3 nucleotide sequence: TGTGCCAGCAGCTTAGCTAGCGGGAGTATGTATGAGCAGTTCTTC. The chain is built from TRBV7-3 and TRBJ2-1, with 10 bases aligning to TRBD2. Germline CDR1 is SGHTA and CDR2 is FQGTGA. The CDR3 totals 15 residues. Losses at the gene ends were 2 bases for V and 8 bases for J; bases not matched to a gene: 6.

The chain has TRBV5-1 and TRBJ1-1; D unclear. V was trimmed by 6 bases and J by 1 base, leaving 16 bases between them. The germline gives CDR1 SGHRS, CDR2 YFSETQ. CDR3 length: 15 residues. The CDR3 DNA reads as TGCGCCAGCAACGAACCGGGTGGCCCGAACACTGAAGCTTTCTTT. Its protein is CASNEPGGPNTEAFF.

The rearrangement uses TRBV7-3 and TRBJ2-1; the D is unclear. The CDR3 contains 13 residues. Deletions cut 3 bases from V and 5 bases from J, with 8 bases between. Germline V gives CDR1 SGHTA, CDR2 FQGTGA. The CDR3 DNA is TGTGCCAGCAGCTTCGGCGGAGACAATGAGCAGTTCTTC. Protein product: CASSFGGDNEQFF. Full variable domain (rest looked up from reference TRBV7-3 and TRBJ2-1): GAGVSQTPSNKVTEKGKYVELRCDPISGHTALYWYRQSLGQGPEFLIYFQGTGAADDSGLPNDRFFAVRPEGSVSTLKIQRTERGDSAVYLCASSFGGDNEQFFGPGTRLTVL.

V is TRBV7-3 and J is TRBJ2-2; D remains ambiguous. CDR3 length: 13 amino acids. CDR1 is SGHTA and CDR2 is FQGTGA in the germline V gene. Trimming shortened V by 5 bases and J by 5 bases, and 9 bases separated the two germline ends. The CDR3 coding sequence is TGTGCCAGCAGCAAGACTCTTACCGGGGAGCTGTTTTTT. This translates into CASSKTLTGELFF. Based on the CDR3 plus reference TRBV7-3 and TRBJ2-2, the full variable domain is GAGVSQTPSNKVTEKGKYVELRCDPISGHTALYWYRQSLGQGPEFLIYFQGTGAADDSGLPNDRFFAVRPEGSVSTLKIQRTERGDSAVYLCASSKTLTGELFFGEGSRLTVL.

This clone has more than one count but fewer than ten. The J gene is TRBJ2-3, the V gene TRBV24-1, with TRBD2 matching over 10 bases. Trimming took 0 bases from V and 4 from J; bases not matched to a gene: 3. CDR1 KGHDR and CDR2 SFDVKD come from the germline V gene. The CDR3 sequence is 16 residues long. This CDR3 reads CATSDLASGSPDTQYF. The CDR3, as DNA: TGTGCCACCAGTGATTTGGCTAGCGGGAGTCCAGATACGCAGTATTTT.

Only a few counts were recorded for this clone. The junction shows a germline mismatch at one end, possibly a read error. This CDR3 reads CASTLTGQGGNTEAFF. CDR3 DNA sequence: TGTGCCAGCACCTTAACGGGACAGGGCGGGAACACTGAAGCTTTCTTT. The rearrangement joins TRBV11-2 to TRBJ1-1; 9 bases fit TRBD1. The CDR3 totals 16 residues. CDR1 and CDR2 (germline): SGHAT, FQNNGV. The variable domain in full, with the rest retrieved from reference TRBV11-2 and TRBJ1-1, is EAGVAQSPRYKIIEKRQSVAFWCNPISGHATLYWYQQILGQGPKLLIQFQNNGVVDDSQLPKDRFSAERLKGVDSTLKIQPAKLEDSAVYLCASTLTGQGGNTEAFFGQGTRLTVV.

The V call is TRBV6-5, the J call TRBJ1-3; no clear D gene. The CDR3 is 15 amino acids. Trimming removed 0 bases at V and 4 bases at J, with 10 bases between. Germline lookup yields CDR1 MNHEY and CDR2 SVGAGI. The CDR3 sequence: CASSYSAAPGNTIYF. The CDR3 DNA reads TGTGCCAGCAGTTACTCCGCGGCACCCGGAAACACCATATATTTT.

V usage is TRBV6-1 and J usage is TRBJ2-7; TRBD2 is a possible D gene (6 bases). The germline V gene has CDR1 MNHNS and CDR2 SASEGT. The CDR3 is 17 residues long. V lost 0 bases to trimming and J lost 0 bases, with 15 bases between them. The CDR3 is CASSEAGWGELSYEQYF. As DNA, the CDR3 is TGTGCCAGCAGTGAAGCGGGGTGGGGGGAGCTCTCCTACGAGCAGTACTTC.

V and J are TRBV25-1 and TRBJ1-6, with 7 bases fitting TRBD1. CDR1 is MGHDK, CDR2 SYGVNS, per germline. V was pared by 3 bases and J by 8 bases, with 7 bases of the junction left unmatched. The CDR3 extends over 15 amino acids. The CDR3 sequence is CASSDPDRAYSPLHF. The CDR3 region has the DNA TGTGCCAGCAGTGACCCAGACAGGGCCTATTCACCCCTCCACTTT. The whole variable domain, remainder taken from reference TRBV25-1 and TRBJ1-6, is EADIYQTPRYLVIGTGKKITLECSQTMGHDKMYWYQQDPGMELHLIHYSYGVNSTEKGDLSSESTVSRIRTEHFPLTLESARPSHTSQYLCASSDPDRAYSPLHFGNGTRLTVT.

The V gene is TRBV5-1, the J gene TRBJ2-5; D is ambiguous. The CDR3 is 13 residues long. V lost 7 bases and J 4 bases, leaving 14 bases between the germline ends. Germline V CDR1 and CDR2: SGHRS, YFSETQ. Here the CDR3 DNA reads TGCGCCAGCGGGCTAAAGCCCCGAGAGACCCAGTACTTC. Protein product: CASGLKPRETQYF.

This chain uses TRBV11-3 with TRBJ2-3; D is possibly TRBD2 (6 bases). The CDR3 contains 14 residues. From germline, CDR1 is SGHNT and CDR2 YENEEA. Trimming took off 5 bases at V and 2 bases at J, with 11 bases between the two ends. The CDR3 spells CASSQRTNTDTQYF. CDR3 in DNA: TGTGCCAGCAGCCAAAGGACTAACACAGATACGCAGTATTTT.

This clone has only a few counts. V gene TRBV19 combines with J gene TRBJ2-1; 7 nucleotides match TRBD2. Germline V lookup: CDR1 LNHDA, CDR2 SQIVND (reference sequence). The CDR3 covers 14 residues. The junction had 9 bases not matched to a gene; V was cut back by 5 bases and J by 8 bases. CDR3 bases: TGTGCCAGTAGTCGTGCGGGGGACGAAGATGAGCAGTTCTTC. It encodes CASSRAGDEDEQFF.

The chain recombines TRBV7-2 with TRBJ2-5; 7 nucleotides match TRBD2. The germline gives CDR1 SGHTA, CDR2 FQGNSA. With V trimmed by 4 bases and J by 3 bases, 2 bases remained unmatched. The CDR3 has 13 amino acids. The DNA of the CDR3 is TGTGCCAGCAGCTGGGCGGGAGAAGAGACCCAGTACTTC. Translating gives CASSWAGEETQYF. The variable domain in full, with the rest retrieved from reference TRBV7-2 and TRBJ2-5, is GAGVSQSPSNKVTEKGKDVELRCDPISGHTALYWYRQSLGQGLEFLIYFQGNSAPDKSGLPSDRFSAERTGGSVSTLTIQRTQQEDSAVYLCASSWAGEETQYFGPGTRLLVL.

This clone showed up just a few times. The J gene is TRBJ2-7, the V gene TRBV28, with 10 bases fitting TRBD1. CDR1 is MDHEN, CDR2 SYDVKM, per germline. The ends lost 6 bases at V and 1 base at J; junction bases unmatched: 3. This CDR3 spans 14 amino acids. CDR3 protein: CASRGQGISYEQYF. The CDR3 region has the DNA TGTGCCAGCAGGGGACAGGGGATTTCCTACGAGCAGTACTTC.

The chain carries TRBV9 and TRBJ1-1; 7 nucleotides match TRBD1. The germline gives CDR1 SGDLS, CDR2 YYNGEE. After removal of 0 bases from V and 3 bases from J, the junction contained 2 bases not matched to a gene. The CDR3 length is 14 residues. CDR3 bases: TGTGCCAGCAGCGTAGGACAGGGCTACACTGAAGCTTTCTTT. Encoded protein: CASSVGQGYTEAFF.

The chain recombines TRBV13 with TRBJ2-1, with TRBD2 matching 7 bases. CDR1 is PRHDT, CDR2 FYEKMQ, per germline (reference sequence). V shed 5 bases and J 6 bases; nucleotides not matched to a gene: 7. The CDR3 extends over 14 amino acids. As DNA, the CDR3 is TGTGCCAGCAGCGGGAGGGAGCCACCCAATGAGCAGTTCTTC. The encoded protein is CASSGREPPNEQFF.

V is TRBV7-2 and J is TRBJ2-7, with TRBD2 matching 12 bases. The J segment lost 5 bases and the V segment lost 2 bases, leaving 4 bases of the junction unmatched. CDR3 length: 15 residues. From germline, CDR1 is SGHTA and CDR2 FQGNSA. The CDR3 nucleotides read TGTGCCAGCAGCTTACGACTAGCGGGAGCAAACGAGCAGTACTTC. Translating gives CASSLRLAGANEQYF.

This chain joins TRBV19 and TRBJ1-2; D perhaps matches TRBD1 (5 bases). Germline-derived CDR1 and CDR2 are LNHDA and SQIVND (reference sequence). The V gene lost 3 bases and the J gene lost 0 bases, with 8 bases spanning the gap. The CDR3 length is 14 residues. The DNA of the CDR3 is TGTGCCAGTAGTATGACAGTGACTAACTATGGCTACACCTTC. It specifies CASSMTVTNYGYTF.

Written as DNA, the CDR3 is TGTGCCAGCAGCGTAGACGGGAGCCCCAACACAGATACGCAGTATTTT. Translation: CASSVDGSPNTDTQYF. The chain combines TRBV9 with TRBJ2-3, with D possibly matching TRBD2 (6 bases). The CDR3 contains 16 residues. V lost 0 bases to trimming and J lost 2 bases, with 13 bases between them. Germline assignment: CDR1 SGDLS and CDR2 YYNGEE.

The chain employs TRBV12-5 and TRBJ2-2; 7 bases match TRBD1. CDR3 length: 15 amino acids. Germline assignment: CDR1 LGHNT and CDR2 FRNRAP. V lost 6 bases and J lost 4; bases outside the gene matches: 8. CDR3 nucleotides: TGTGCTAGTGGCCCAGACAGGGTGTTCACCGGGGAGCTGTTTTTT. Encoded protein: CASGPDRVFTGELFF.

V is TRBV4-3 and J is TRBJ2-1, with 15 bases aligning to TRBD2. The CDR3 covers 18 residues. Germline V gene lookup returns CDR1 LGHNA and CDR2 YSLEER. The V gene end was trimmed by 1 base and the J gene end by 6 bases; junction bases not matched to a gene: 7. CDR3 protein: CASSQALGLAGGGNEQFF. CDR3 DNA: TGCGCCAGCAGCCAAGCCCTGGGACTAGCGGGAGGAGGCAATGAGCAGTTCTTC.

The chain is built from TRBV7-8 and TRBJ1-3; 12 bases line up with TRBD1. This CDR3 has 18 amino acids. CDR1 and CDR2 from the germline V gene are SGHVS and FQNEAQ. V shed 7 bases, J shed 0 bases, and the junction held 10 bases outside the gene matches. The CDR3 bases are TGTGCCAGCAACCCAGTCCCGGGACAGGGGGCCTCTGGAAACACCATATATTTT. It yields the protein CASNPVPGQGASGNTIYF.

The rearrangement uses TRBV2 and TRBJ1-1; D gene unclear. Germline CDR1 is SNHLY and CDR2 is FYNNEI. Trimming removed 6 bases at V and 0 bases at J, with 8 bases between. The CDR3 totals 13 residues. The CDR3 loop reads CASSPNLNTEAFF. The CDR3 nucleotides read TGTGCCAGCAGCCCAAATTTGAACACTGAAGCTTTCTTT.